Following are 26 T cell receptor beta chains from one sample sequenced in a study of STAT5B mutations in CD4+ large granular lymphocyte leukemia. Assay used: immunoSEQ multiplex PCR; TCRdb lists only in-frame clones, some missing. The profile shows fewer than 35,000 clones, approximately 89% of them singletons. Sequences were obtained from CD4+ T cells from blood buffy coats. The receptors were sampled from a human donor in good health.

This clone was recorded only once. The V and J genes are TRBV13 and TRBJ2-1; no clear D. Per the germline V gene, CDR1 is PRHDT and CDR2 is FYEKMQ (reference sequence). The CDR3 length is 15 residues. The germline V and J ends were trimmed by 2 bases and 1 base, with 9 bases remaining between them. DNA for the CDR3: TGTGCCAGCAGCTTACTCGAAGGGTCCTACAATGAGCAGTTCTTC. Translating it yields CASSLLEGSYNEQFF.

The rearrangement links TRBV5-1 to TRBJ1-1, with D possibly TRBD1 on 6 matching bases. Per germline, CDR1 SGHRS and CDR2 YFSETQ. V shed 3 bases and J shed 0 bases, with 12 bases lying between them. The CDR3 length is 15 residues. This chain's CDR3 is CASSSVAGVNTEAFF. The CDR3 DNA is TGCGCCAGCAGCTCGGTGGCAGGGGTGAACACTGAAGCTTTCTTT. Looking up the rest from reference TRBV5-1 and TRBJ1-1 gives the full variable domain: KAGVTQTPRYLIKTRGQQVTLSCSPISGHRSVSWYQQTPGQGLQFLFEYFSETQRNKGNFPGRFSGRQFSNSRSEMNVSTLELGDSALYLCASSSVAGVNTEAFFGQGTRLTVV.

V is TRBV11-2 and J is TRBJ1-1, with D perhaps TRBD1 (6 bases). This CDR3 spans 18 amino acids. The V end lost 5 bases, the J end lost 0 bases, and 22 bases lay between the germline ends. CDR1 and CDR2 from the germline V gene are SGHAT and FQNNGV. CDR3 amino acids: CASSPTRGAWRLNTEAFF. The CDR3 nucleotides read TGTGCCAGCAGCCCTACTCGGGGGGCTTGGCGTCTGAACACTGAAGCTTTCTTT. Together with reference TRBV11-2 and TRBJ1-1, the CDR3 gives the full variable domain: EAGVAQSPRYKIIEKRQSVAFWCNPISGHATLYWYQQILGQGPKLLIQFQNNGVVDDSQLPKDRFSAERLKGVDSTLKIQPAKLEDSAVYLCASSPTRGAWRLNTEAFFGQGTRLTVV.

This chain links TRBV5-4 with TRBJ2-6; no definite D call. Trimming took 5 bases from V and 2 from J, leaving 17 bases between them. This CDR3 has 17 residues. From germline, CDR1 is SGHNT and CDR2 YYREEE (reference sequence). The CDR3, as DNA: TGTGCCAGCAGTGCAGGATACACCATCCCTGGGGCCAACGTCCTGACTTTC. Translation gives CASSAGYTIPGANVLTF.

The chain employs TRBV27 and TRBJ2-3, with D possibly being TRBD2 (5 bases). The CDR3 is 17 residues long. The V end was cut by 2 bases, the J end by 2 bases, with 17 bases between. Per germline, CDR1 MNHEY and CDR2 SMNVEV (reference sequence). The CDR3, as DNA: TGTGCCAGCAGTTTAAAGTCCCCGTCGGGATACACAGATACGCAGTATTTT. It encodes CASSLKSPSGYTDTQYF.

This chain uses TRBV20-1 with TRBJ2-5; a weak D match, TRBD2 (6 bases). Near its end, the DNA agrees better with TRBJ2-7, so the J call may be wrong. Germline lookup yields CDR1 DFQATT and CDR2 SNEGSKA (reference sequence). The CDR3 is made up of 11 amino acids. The CDR3 nucleotides are TGCAGTCTAGCGAGCTCCTACGAGCAGTACTTC. It specifies CSLASSYEQYF.

The chain has TRBV7-2 and TRBJ2-5, with TRBD2 identical over 7 bases. The CDR3 spans 16 residues. The J segment lost 5 bases and the V segment lost 4 bases, leaving 13 bases of the junction unmatched. The germline CDR1 and CDR2 sequences are SGHTA and FQGNSA. CDR3 sequence reads: CASSSLPSGRVETQYF. DNA of the CDR3: TGTGCCAGCAGCTCCTTACCTAGCGGTCGGGTCGAGACCCAGTACTTC.

The genes are TRBV19 and TRBJ1-2; 7 bases line up with TRBD1. J was trimmed by 4 bases and V by 6 bases; bases with no gene match: 11. CDR3 length: 15 amino acids. Germline CDR1 and CDR2: LNHDA and SQIVND (reference sequence). Written as DNA, the CDR3 is TGTGCCAGTAGGCCTTCGACAGGGACTTTCTATGGCTACACCTTC. Its translation: CASRPSTGTFYGYTF.

The V and J genes are TRBV11-3 and TRBJ1-2, with D perhaps TRBD1 (5 bases). Germline CDR1 is SGHNT and CDR2 is YENEEA. Trimming took 1 base from V and 3 from J, leaving 15 bases between them. The CDR3 extends over 16 amino acids. CDR3 bases: TGTGCCAGCAGCTTAGCCCCCCACCGGGACCACTATGGCTACACCTTC. This translates into CASSLAPHRDHYGYTF.

V gene TRBV11-2 combines with J gene TRBJ2-5; 11 nucleotides align to TRBD2. V lost 5 bases and J lost 7; bases outside the gene matches: 6. This CDR3 comprises 14 residues. Germline V gene sequence: CDR1 SGHAT, CDR2 FQNNGV. CDR3 in amino acids: CASSLGLAVWTQYF. CDR3 nucleotide sequence: TGTGCCAGCAGCCTGGGACTAGCGGTATGGACCCAGTACTTC.

The V gene is TRBV7-8, the J gene TRBJ1-5, with D maybe TRBD1 (6 bases). CDR3 size: 16 residues. Trimming cost V 4 bases and J 3 bases, with 16 bases left between them. Germline-derived CDR1 and CDR2 are SGHVS and FQNEAQ. In nucleotides, the CDR3 is TGTGCCAGCAGCTCAGACAGGATCACCTCCAATCAGCCCCAGCATTTT. Amino acids: CASSSDRITSNQPQHF.

The chain is built from TRBV29-1 and TRBJ1-5; no definite D call. Germline CDR1 is SQVTM and CDR2 is ANQGSEA. The CDR3 has 15 amino acids. The V end was cut by 0 bases, the J end by 1 base, with 10 bases between. The CDR3 protein is CSVEDQPGSNQPQHF. The CDR3 DNA is TGCAGCGTTGAAGATCAACCCGGAAGCAATCAGCCCCAGCATTTT.

The J gene is TRBJ1-1, the V gene TRBV9; tentative D call: TRBD1 (5 bases). V was shortened by 0 bases and J by 0 bases, with 12 bases between the two germline ends. The length of the CDR3 is 16 residues. CDR1 is SGDLS and CDR2 is YYNGEE in the germline V gene. The DNA of the CDR3 is TGTGCCAGCAGCGTAGGGGCCGGGGACTTGAACACTGAAGCTTTCTTT. Protein product: CASSVGAGDLNTEAFF.

The chain employs TRBV5-1 and TRBJ1-1; perhaps TRBD1 as D (5 bases). The length of the CDR3 is 14 residues. The germline V and J ends were trimmed by 0 bases and 4 bases, with 10 bases remaining between them. Germline V lookup: CDR1 SGHRS, CDR2 YFSETQ. The CDR3 is CASSLGGGGTEAFF. CDR3 DNA sequence: TGCGCCAGCAGCTTGGGTGGGGGAGGCACTGAAGCTTTCTTT. Filled out from reference TRBV5-1 and TRBJ1-1, the complete variable domain reads KAGVTQTPRYLIKTRGQQVTLSCSPISGHRSVSWYQQTPGQGLQFLFEYFSETQRNKGNFPGRFSGRQFSNSRSEMNVSTLELGDSALYLCASSLGGGGTEAFFGQGTRLTVV.

This chain joins TRBV5-1 and TRBJ1-5, with 11 bases matching TRBD1. The germline gives CDR1 SGHRS, CDR2 YFSETQ. Germline trimming cut 3 bases from V and 5 bases from J; bases unmatched to any gene: 7. There are 16 residues in the CDR3. CDR3 amino acids: CASSWGGTGGHQPQHF. CDR3 sequence (DNA): TGCGCCAGCAGCTGGGGCGGGACAGGGGGGCATCAGCCCCAGCATTTT.

The chain joins TRBV5-4 to TRBJ1-6, with a possible D match to TRBD1 (5 bases). V was pared by 0 bases and J by 7 bases, with 11 bases between. The CDR3 covers 15 residues. Germline V lookup: CDR1 SGHNT, CDR2 YYREEE (reference sequence). Here the CDR3 DNA reads TGTGCCAGCAGCTTGGCCCAGGGTTTCAATTCACCCCTCCACTTT. Translated: CASSLAQGFNSPLHF.

The chain uses TRBV5-8 and TRBJ2-3, with 9 bases lining up with TRBD1. Germline loops: CDR1 SGHTS, CDR2 YDEGEE. There are 14 residues in the CDR3. Trimming at V came to 3 bases and at J to 4 bases, leaving 3 bases not matched to a gene. CDR3 DNA sequence: TGTGCCAGCAGCTCCGGGGACAGGGCAGATACGCAGTATTTT. This sequence encodes CASSSGDRADTQYF. Full variable domain (missing parts from reference TRBV5-8 and TRBJ2-3): EAGVTQSPTHLIKTRGQQATLRCSPISGHTSVYWYQQALGLGLQFLLWYDEGEERNRGNFPPRFSGRQFPNYSSELNVNALELEDSALYLCASSSGDRADTQYFGPGTRLTVL.

V is TRBV7-9 and J is TRBJ1-2; 7 nucleotides match TRBD1. Per the germline V gene, CDR1 is SEHNR and CDR2 is FQNEAQ (reference sequence). V lost 7 bases and J lost 7; bases outside the gene matches: 6. The CDR3 contains 12 residues. The CDR3 reads CASIQGSGGYTF. CDR3 nucleotide sequence: TGTGCCAGCATACAGGGGAGCGGTGGCTACACCTTC.

CDR3 nucleotides: TGTGCCAGCATGGGACTAGCCACCAATGAGCAGTTCTTC. The encoded protein is CASMGLATNEQFF. The chain carries TRBV2 and TRBJ2-1; 9 nucleotides line up with TRBD2. Germline V gene lookup returns CDR1 SNHLY and CDR2 FYNNEI. This CDR3 has 13 residues. J was trimmed by 6 bases and V by 7 bases; bases with no gene match: 4.

The rearrangement uses TRBV6-1 and TRBJ1-2; a possible D gene is TRBD1 (5 bases). CDR1 is MNHNS and CDR2 is SASEGT in the germline V gene. The CDR3 totals 13 residues. Trimming took off 6 bases at V and 4 bases at J, with 12 bases between the two ends. The DNA for the CDR3 is TGTGCCAGCAGCGAGACAGCGCGCTATGGCTACACCTTC. Translation: CASSETARYGYTF.

V usage is TRBV18 and J usage is TRBJ2-7; the D call may be TRBD1 or TRBD2 (5 bases each). This CDR3 comprises 15 residues. The V end lost 0 bases, the J end lost 1 base, and 10 bases lay between the germline ends. From germline, CDR1 is KGHSH and CDR2 LQKENI. DNA of the CDR3: TGTGCCAGCTCACCACCTGGGACGAGGTCCTACGAGCAGTACTTC. Translation: CASSPPGTRSYEQYF.

This clone was found once. The J gene is TRBJ1-4, the V gene TRBV5-1; no clear D. This CDR3 region has 11 residues. The V gene lost 4 bases and the J gene lost 8 bases, with 6 bases spanning the gap. Germline V lookup: CDR1 SGHRS, CDR2 YFSETQ. DNA for the CDR3: TGCGCCAGCAGCCTCGGGGAAAAACTGTTTTTT. The encoded protein is CASSLGEKLFF.

J is TRBJ2-3 and V is TRBV7-2; TRBD2 might be the D (5 bases). Trimming removed 1 base from V and 4 bases from J, with 9 bases in between. The CDR3 has 14 amino acids. CDR1 is SGHTA, CDR2 FQGNSA, per germline. The CDR3 DNA reads as TGTGCCAGCAGCTTAGTTCACGGGGCAGATACGCAGTATTTT. Translated: CASSLVHGADTQYF. The complete variable domain, with remaining parts taken from reference TRBV7-2 and TRBJ2-3, reads GAGVSQSPSNKVTEKGKDVELRCDPISGHTALYWYRQSLGQGLEFLIYFQGNSAPDKSGLPSDRFSAERTGGSVSTLTIQRTQQEDSAVYLCASSLVHGADTQYFGPGTRLTVL.

The chain uses TRBV2 and TRBJ1-2, with 10 bases matching TRBD1. Germline CDR1 and CDR2: SNHLY and FYNNEI. J lost 4 bases, V lost 3 bases, and 2 bases had no gene match. The CDR3 is made up of 14 amino acids. This CDR3 reads CASSDRDRGYGYTF. CDR3 sequence (DNA): TGTGCCAGCAGTGATAGGGACAGGGGCTATGGCTACACCTTC.

The chain uses TRBV11-2 and TRBJ2-5, with a weak D call TRBD1 (6 bases). Trimming shortened V by 4 bases and J by 1 base, and 13 bases separated the two germline ends. The V gene's germline CDR1 is SGHAT and CDR2 FQNNGV. The CDR3 sequence is 15 residues long. The CDR3 nucleotides read TGTGCCAGCAGCTCTCTCAGGGGTCGCCAAGAGACCCAGTACTTC. This translates into CASSSLRGRQETQYF. Full variable domain (rest looked up from reference TRBV11-2 and TRBJ2-5): EAGVAQSPRYKIIEKRQSVAFWCNPISGHATLYWYQQILGQGPKLLIQFQNNGVVDDSQLPKDRFSAERLKGVDSTLKIQPAKLEDSAVYLCASSSLRGRQETQYFGPGTRLLVL.

The chain links TRBV2 to TRBJ1-4; tentatively, D is TRBD1 (6 bases). The CDR3 has 15 amino acids. The V end was cut by 6 bases, the J end by 7 bases, with 18 bases between. The germline gives CDR1 SNHLY, CDR2 FYNNEI. CDR3 nucleotides: TGTGCCAGCAGCATACAGGGATCAATGGGTGAAAAACTGTTTTTT. This translates into CASSIQGSMGEKLFF.